What follows are 25 T cell receptor beta chains derived from one specimen sequenced in a study of T cell changes during pregnancy in multiple sclerosis. TCRdb's copy holds only in-frame clones and misses some; the assay was immunoSEQ multiplex PCR. The sample contains 89,000 or so clones, about 90% of which appear only once. The sequencing used PBMCs, collected in the first trimester of pregnancy. The receptor source for this set is a female donor in good health, serving as a control in a pregnancy study. Some clones in this sample may be carry-over from other donors' samples.

In DNA, the CDR3 is TGCGCCAGCAGTGAGTCGACTCCATTGGATAGCTCCTACGAGCAGTACTTC. Residues: CASSESTPLDSSYEQYF. The chain is built from TRBV10-1 and TRBJ2-7; unclear D gene. Germline CDR1 is WNHNN and CDR2 is SYGVQD (reference sequence). The ends were cut back, 0 bases at V and 0 bases at J, with 15 bases in the middle. The CDR3 has 17 amino acids.

The rearrangement links TRBV27 to TRBJ2-4; 11 bases agree with TRBD2. The CDR3 consists of 20 residues. The germline gives CDR1 MNHEY, CDR2 SMNVEV (reference sequence). After removal of 5 bases from V and 2 bases from J, the junction contained 17 bases not matched to a gene. The CDR3 DNA follows: TGTGCCAGCAGTGCAACGAGACTAGCGGGGCCCGGACCCTCCAAAAACATTCAGTACTTC. Translated: CASSATRLAGPGPSKNIQYF.

The chain links TRBV7-6 to TRBJ1-5; D uncertain. The CDR3 is 15 amino acids. V dropped 0 bases and J dropped 7 bases, with 13 bases sitting between them. Per the germline V gene, CDR1 is SGHVS and CDR2 is FNYEAQ. CDR3 bases: TGTGCCAGCAGCTTAGCGCGGGGTTTCGGGCAGCCCCAGCATTTT. Protein sequence: CASSLARGFGQPQHF. Filled out from reference TRBV7-6 and TRBJ1-5, the complete variable domain reads GAGVSQSPRYKVTKRGQDVALRCDPISGHVSLYWYRQALGQGPEFLTYFNYEAQQDKSGLPNDRFSAERPEGSISTLTIQRTEQRDSAMYRCASSLARGFGQPQHFGDGTRLSIL.

This sequence joins TRBV6-1 and TRBJ2-7, with TRBD1 matching over 7 bases. The CDR3 consists of 15 residues. CDR1 and CDR2 (germline): MNHNS, SASEGT. J lost 1 base, V lost 1 base, and 4 bases had no gene match. The CDR3 protein is CASSEGGTESYEQYF. CDR3 nucleotide sequence: TGTGCCAGCAGTGAAGGAGGGACAGAGTCCTACGAGCAGTACTTC.

The chain links TRBV27 to TRBJ1-5, with TRBD1 matching over 7 bases. V shed 5 bases, J shed 11 bases, and the junction held 9 bases outside the gene matches. This CDR3 spans 13 amino acids. The germline V gene encodes CDR1 MNHEY and CDR2 SMNVEV (reference sequence). CDR3 sequence (DNA): TGTGCCAGCAGTAGGCTCCCTGACAGGGCCCAGCATTTT. It encodes CASSRLPDRAQHF.

V gene TRBV27 combines with J gene TRBJ2-3; perhaps TRBD1 as D (5 bases). The germline V gene has CDR1 MNHEY and CDR2 SMNVEV (reference sequence). This CDR3 has 16 amino acids. V dropped 6 bases and J dropped 0 bases, with 16 bases sitting between them. CDR3 residues: CASRRWGTASTDTQYF. The CDR3 nucleotides read TGTGCCAGCAGACGATGGGGCACGGCTAGCACAGATACGCAGTATTTT.

The chain couples TRBV21-1 to TRBJ1-4; TRBD1, as called in the table, went unchecked against the DNA. TRBV21-1 is a known pseudogene. CDR3 length equals 15 residues. The DNA for the CDR3 is TGTGCCAGCGGAAGGGGAAAACCGCCTAATGAAAAACTGTTTTTT. Protein: CASGRGKPPNEKLFF.

CDR3 residues: CASSRGVNTEAFF. Here the CDR3 DNA reads TGTGCCAGCAGCAGGGGCGTGAACACTGAAGCTTTCTTT. The chain carries TRBV2 and TRBJ1-1; D perhaps matches TRBD1 (6 bases). In germline, CDR1 is SNHLY, CDR2 FYNNEI. The CDR3 covers 13 residues. The V and J ends lost 6 bases and 0 bases respectively, with 8 bases between them. Full variable domain (missing parts from reference TRBV2 and TRBJ1-1): EPEVTQTPSHQVTQMGQEVILRCVPISNHLYFYWYRQILGQKVEFLVSFYNNEISEKSEIFDDQFSVERPDGSNFTLKIRSTKLEDSAMYFCASSRGVNTEAFFGQGTRLTVV.

For the CDR3, the DNA is TGTGCCAGCAGTTCGGGGGGGGTGGGCAATCAGCCCCAGCATTTT. Its protein is CASSSGGVGNQPQHF. V and J are TRBV28 and TRBJ1-5, with a tentative D call TRBD1 (5 bases). Germline V lookup: CDR1 MDHEN, CDR2 SYDVKM. This CDR3 is 15 amino acids long. V lost 4 bases, J lost 2 bases, and 12 bases lay in between.

This clone was seen only once. The V and J genes are TRBV10-3 and TRBJ1-4; 8 positions agree with TRBD1. V was clipped by 5 bases and J by 4 bases; unmatched bases: 6. The length of the CDR3 is 15 residues. From germline, CDR1 is ENHRY and CDR2 SYGVKD. The CDR3: CAISSPTGDNEKLFF. CDR3 coding DNA: TGTGCCATCAGTTCCCCGACAGGGGATAATGAAAAACTGTTTTTT.

The chain links TRBV18 to TRBJ1-1, with 11 bases lining up with TRBD1. J was trimmed by 1 base and V by 6 bases; bases with no gene match: 7. The CDR3 extends over 16 amino acids. Germline V CDR1 and CDR2: KGHSH, LQKENI. The CDR3 sequence is CASSQDRGRTNTEAFF. CDR3 DNA sequence: TGTGCCAGCTCCCAGGACAGGGGGCGCACGAACACTGAAGCTTTCTTT.

This chain joins TRBV5-1 and TRBJ2-3; tentatively, D is TRBD2 (8 bases). The CDR3 loop spans 17 amino acids. Looked up from germline, CDR1 is SGHRS and CDR2 is YFSETQ. Trimming pared 0 bases from V and 2 bases from J, leaving 16 bases between. CDR3 loop: CASSLEAGDRYTDTQYF. CDR3 coding DNA: TGCGCCAGCAGCTTGGAAGCGGGGGACAGATACACAGATACGCAGTATTTT.

J is TRBJ2-7 and V is TRBV19; D might be TRBD1 (7 bases). The length of the CDR3 is 13 residues. V was shortened by 5 bases and J by 3 bases, with 11 bases between the two germline ends. Germline CDR1 is LNHDA and CDR2 is SQIVND (reference sequence). The CDR3 DNA sequence: TGTGCCAGTAGTGCGGGACAGCTCTACGAGCAGTACTTC. This codes for CASSAGQLYEQYF.

The chain couples TRBV11-2 to TRBJ2-3; TRBD2 aligns across 8 bases. The CDR3 runs to 18 residues. The V and J ends lost 1 base and 0 bases, in that order; junction bases with no gene match: 9. In germline, CDR1 is SGHAT, CDR2 FQNNGV. The CDR3 DNA is TGTGCCAGCAGCTTAGGCCCCGCTACTAGCGGAAGCACAGATACGCAGTATTTT. Its translation: CASSLGPATSGSTDTQYF. Full variable domain (missing parts from reference TRBV11-2 and TRBJ2-3): EAGVAQSPRYKIIEKRQSVAFWCNPISGHATLYWYQQILGQGPKLLIQFQNNGVVDDSQLPKDRFSAERLKGVDSTLKIQPAKLEDSAVYLCASSLGPATSGSTDTQYFGPGTRLTVL.

This rearrangement joins TRBV4-3 to TRBJ1-6; 7 bases agree with TRBD1. The CDR3 contains 14 residues. The J segment lost 9 bases and the V segment lost 5 bases, leaving 7 bases of the junction unmatched. Germline V gene lookup returns CDR1 LGHNA and CDR2 YSLEER. CDR3 protein: CASSDDRESSPLHF. The CDR3 DNA is TGCGCCAGCAGCGATGACAGGGAGAGTTCACCCCTCCACTTT.

As DNA, the CDR3 is TGCGCCAGCAGCTTGACACAGGGGCGCCAAGAGACCCAGTACTTC. It encodes CASSLTQGRQETQYF. The chain carries TRBV5-1 and TRBJ2-5; 7 nucleotides line up with TRBD1. Germline CDR1 is SGHRS and CDR2 is YFSETQ. The J segment lost 1 base and the V segment lost 1 base, leaving 4 bases of the junction unmatched. The CDR3 spans 15 residues.

The chain carries TRBV5-1 and TRBJ2-5; 7 positions match TRBD1. V shed 4 bases and J 5 bases; nucleotides not matched to a gene: 11. This CDR3 spans 15 amino acids. CDR1 SGHRS and CDR2 YFSETQ come from the germline V gene. The CDR3 DNA reads TGCGCCAGCAGCCTCTGGACAGGCGGCTTCGAGACCCAGTACTTC. Protein sequence: CASSLWTGGFETQYF.

The J gene is TRBJ1-3, the V gene TRBV28; D is unresolved. Between the trimmed V and J ends, which lost 3 bases and 6 bases, there was a span of 12 bases. The CDR3 contains 14 residues. In germline, CDR1 is MDHEN, CDR2 SYDVKM. This CDR3 is CASSLATWANTIYF. CDR3 DNA: TGTGCCAGCAGTTTGGCGACCTGGGCAAACACCATATATTTT.

This clone appeared a single time. This chain links TRBV27 with TRBJ1-5, with D uncertain. Trimming pared 6 bases from V and 0 bases from J, leaving 15 bases between. Germline lookup yields CDR1 MNHEY and CDR2 SMNVEV (reference sequence). The CDR3 is 16 residues long. CDR3 sequence: CASSPTGGYSNQPQHF. CDR3 DNA sequence: TGTGCCAGCAGCCCAACCGGAGGGTATAGCAATCAGCCCCAGCATTTT.

CDR3 sequence (DNA): TGTGCCAGCAGCCTCAGACAGCGCACAGATACGCAGTATTTT. This gives the protein CASSLRQRTDTQYF. The chain employs TRBV7-9 and TRBJ2-3; TRBD1 might be the D (5 bases). The V and J ends lost 5 bases and 1 base respectively, with 10 bases between them. The CDR3 has 14 amino acids. From germline, CDR1 is SEHNR and CDR2 FQNEAQ (reference sequence).

V usage is TRBV5-6 and J usage is TRBJ2-3, with 8 bases lining up with TRBD2. CDR3 size: 17 residues. The V segment lost 2 bases and the J segment 4 bases; nucleotides outside the gene matches: 12. Germline CDR1 is SGHDT and CDR2 is YYEEEE. The CDR3 protein is CASSLLRGSGMADTQYF. DNA for the CDR3: TGTGCCAGCAGCTTACTCCGGGGTAGCGGGATGGCAGATACGCAGTATTTT.

This chain uses TRBV9 with TRBJ2-7, with a tentative D call TRBD1 (5 bases). The germline CDR1 and CDR2 sequences are SGDLS and YYNGEE. The CDR3 loop spans 13 amino acids. The ends were cut back, 7 bases at V and 0 bases at J, with 11 bases in the middle. CDR3 DNA sequence: TGTGCCAGCGCTACAGGCTCCTCCTACGAGCAGTACTTC. Residues: CASATGSSYEQYF.

This chain uses TRBV6-1 with TRBJ1-6; possible D gene TRBD1, 6 bases. Germline V gene lookup returns CDR1 MNHNS and CDR2 SASEGT. The germline V and J ends were trimmed by 1 base and 6 bases, with 10 bases remaining between them. The length of the CDR3 is 15 residues. This CDR3 is CASSEDGGANSPLHF. The CDR3 DNA is TGTGCCAGCAGTGAAGATGGGGGGGCTAATTCACCCCTCCACTTT.

The chain recombines TRBV6-1 with TRBJ1-5; 12 bases are a match to TRBD1. CDR3 length equals 15 residues. In germline, CDR1 is MNHNS, CDR2 SASEGT. V lost 6 bases, J lost 6 bases, and 6 bases stayed unmatched. This CDR3 is CASSPGTGGGQPQHF. The CDR3 bases are TGTGCCAGCAGCCCGGGGACAGGGGGCGGTCAGCCCCAGCATTTT.

CDR3 coding DNA: TGTGCCAGCAGCTTGTTGGCAGGCTCCTACGAGCAGTACTTC. Protein: CASSLLAGSYEQYF. This rearrangement joins TRBV11-1 to TRBJ2-7, with D uncertain. Germline V lookup: CDR1 SGHAT, CDR2 FQDESV (reference sequence). The CDR3 has 14 residues. Between the trimmed V and J ends, which lost 3 bases and 0 bases, there was a span of 9 bases.